The 5 T cell receptor beta chains below were found in one sample sequenced in a study of blood T cell repertoires in COVID-19. Assay: immunoSEQ multiplex PCR; the TCRdb copy retains only in-frame clones and omits some. The sample consists of 150,000 or so clones, roughly nine tenths of them appearing once. Material: peripheral blood. These TCRs come from a human donor in a cohort sampled during active COVID-19.

V and J are TRBV2 and TRBJ2-1; 11 nucleotides match TRBD2. V lost 2 bases and J lost 6; bases outside the gene matches: 3. The CDR3 is 15 residues long. Germline CDR1 reads SNHLY; CDR2 reads FYNNEI. Here the CDR3 DNA reads TGTGCCAGCAGTGAAAGTAGCGGGAGGGTCAATGAGCAGTTCTTC. Amino acid sequence: CASSESSGRVNEQFF.

J is TRBJ2-3 and V is TRBV13; weak D call: TRBD2 (6 bases). The CDR3 is made up of 20 amino acids. The ends were cut back, 5 bases at V and 3 bases at J, with 30 bases in the middle. Germline CDR1 is PRHDT and CDR2 is FYEKMQ (reference sequence). The CDR3 DNA sequence: TGTGCCAGCAGCCGCTCGGAGGGATTGGCGGGGCCCTATGCAACAGATACGCAGTATTTT. Protein sequence: CASSRSEGLAGPYATDTQYF.

The chain has TRBV10-3 and TRBJ2-7; 12 bases align to TRBD2. The CDR3 extends over 19 amino acids. CDR1 and CDR2 from the germline V gene are ENHRY and SYGVKD. V shed 3 bases and J 2 bases; nucleotides not matched to a gene: 14. CDR3: CAISDPSGGANLRTYEQYF. CDR3 sequence (DNA): TGTGCCATCAGTGATCCTAGCGGGGGGGCTAATTTGAGGACCTACGAGCAGTACTTC.

This sequence joins TRBV6-6 and TRBJ2-7; possible D gene TRBD2, 7 bases. Germline assignment: CDR1 MNHNY and CDR2 SVGAGI (reference sequence). The CDR3 covers 13 residues. V was trimmed by 6 bases and J by 2 bases, leaving 11 bases between them. This CDR3 reads CASRQGGAYEQYF. In nucleotides, the CDR3 is TGTGCCAGCAGACAGGGAGGGGCCTACGAGCAGTACTTC.

V is TRBV7-2 and J is TRBJ2-5; D perhaps matches TRBD1 (7 bases). The CDR3 runs 17 residues. Germline V gene lookup returns CDR1 SGHTA and CDR2 FQGNSA. V gave up 1 base and J gave up 5 bases, with 20 bases separating them. CDR3 in DNA: TGTGCCAGCAGCTTAGATCGGTCTGGCAGGGGGGCGGAGACCCAGTACTTC. Its translation: CASSLDRSGRGAETQYF.